What follows are 3 T cell receptor beta chains derived from one specimen sequenced in a study of shared clonotypes between healthy human individuals. The data were produced by immunoSEQ multiplex PCR, yet TCRdb's version contains in-frame clones alone and is incomplete. The sample has roughly 2,500,000 clones, 93% seen once. The sequenced material came from naive CD4+ T cells from PBMCs. Stated subset: CD45RA+ positively selected. The receptors were gathered from a man in his late teens or twenties in good health. Some clones in this sample may be carry-over from other donors' samples.

Comment on this clone: Other DNA sequences within the sample encode an identical CDR3. The V and J genes are TRBV5-1 and TRBJ1-2, with D maybe TRBD1 (6 bases). The CDR3 loop spans 14 amino acids. Deletions cut 4 bases from V and 4 bases from J, with 14 bases between. Per the germline V gene, CDR1 is SGHRS and CDR2 is YFSETQ. This CDR3 reads CASSPEGVGYGYTF. For the CDR3, the DNA is TGCGCCAGCAGCCCGGAGGGGGTTGGCTATGGCTACACCTTC.

The genes are TRBV7-9 and TRBJ1-4, with D uncertain. Germline CDR1 and CDR2: SEHNR and FQNEAQ (reference sequence). Trimming took 6 bases from V and 8 from J, leaving 10 bases between them. This CDR3 is 12 amino acids long. CDR3 amino acids: CASSPPTEKLFF. The CDR3 DNA sequence: TGTGCCAGCAGTCCCCCGACCGAAAAACTGTTTTTT.

This chain uses TRBV30 with TRBJ1-2; 9 bases map to TRBD1. CDR3 length: 14 amino acids. J gave up 8 bases and V 1 base, and 8 bases lay outside the gene matches. Germline V gene lookup returns CDR1 GTSNPN and CDR2 SVGIG (reference sequence). CDR3 in DNA: TGTGCCTGGAGTGCCATACAGGGGGCGGGAGGCTACACCTTC. It specifies CAWSAIQGAGGYTF.